This TCR beta chain was recovered during a study of STAT3 mutations in large granular lymphocyte leukemia. On the study more broadly: Among longitudinally sequenced T-LGLL patients, roughly half had canonical activating STAT3 mutations detected.

Study-wide findings and caveats: Clonal expansion was inferred from other time points because no sample existed at each clone's first appearance. After therapy, about 35% of the 18 patients switched clonotypes, all new clones STAT3 wild type. In some patients, a small highly pathogenic clone possibly went undetected. Every T-cell large granular lymphocyte leukemia patient had at least one immunodominant TCR beta clonotype.

Regarding this clone: The antigen is undetermined.

Trimming cost V 4 bases and J 4 bases, with 18 bases left between them. From germline, CDR1 is SGHNT and CDR2 YYREEE (reference sequence). CDR3 size: 15 residues. Assay used: immunoSEQ multiplex PCR; TCRdb lists only in-frame clones, some missing. The sample shows 20,000 or so clones, roughly 90% of them seen only once. The material sequenced was peripheral blood mononuclear cells. The clonotype was recovered from a man aged 55 to 70 with T-cell large granular lymphocyte leukemia. Some clones in this sample may be carry-over from other donors' samples. V is TRBV5-4 and J is TRBJ2-7; D is unresolved. The CDR3 region has the DNA TGTGCCAGCAGCATCAACCCCAGCCGGAATTACGAGCAGTACTTC. Its translation is CASSINPSRNYEQYF. Supplemented by reference TRBV5-4 and TRBJ2-7, the full variable domain reads ETGVTQSPTHLIKTRGQQVTLRCSSQSGHNTVSWYQQALGQGPQFIFQYYREEENGRGNFPPRFSGLQFPNYSSELNVNALELDDSALYLCASSINPSRNYEQYFGPGTRLTVT.